Below, 18 T cell receptor beta chains from the same sample are listed, as sequenced in a study of cytomegalovirus exposure and HLA in healthy donors. The PCR contained 60 Vbeta and 13 Jbeta primers. The protocol was immunoSEQ multiplex PCR, while the TCRdb copy is restricted to in-frame clones and leaves out a portion. This sample yields more than 90,000 clones, of which about 86% are seen a single time; under 5.5% belongs to the top ten. Sequencing was done on a sample of PBMCs. The source is a woman aged 70-85 years in good health and CMV-seropositive.

Written as DNA, the CDR3 is TGTGCCAGCAGCCTGACTAGCGGGGTTGACAATGAGCAGTTCTTC. Its translation is CASSLTSGVDNEQFF. This rearrangement joins TRBV7-2 to TRBJ2-1; 11 bases are a match to TRBD2. In germline, CDR1 is SGHTA, CDR2 FQGNSA. The CDR3 contains 15 residues. J lost 5 bases, V lost 5 bases, and 5 bases had no gene match.

J is TRBJ2-7 and V is TRBV6-5, with D possibly being TRBD1 (7 bases). V shed 7 bases and J shed 1 base, with 11 bases lying between them. CDR3 length: 13 residues. Germline-derived CDR1 and CDR2 are MNHEY and SVGAGI. The CDR3 reads CASNRGLSYEQYF. The DNA for the CDR3 is TGTGCCAGCAACAGGGGACTTTCCTACGAGCAGTACTTC.

The gene calls are TRBV6-1 and TRBJ2-4; TRBD1 might be the D (6 bases). The CDR3 spans 15 residues. Germline assignment: CDR1 MNHNS and CDR2 SASEGT. V was pared by 5 bases and J by 3 bases, with 14 bases between. CDR3 sequence: CASSKSTGFKNIQYF. CDR3 DNA sequence: TGTGCCAGCAGTAAATCCACAGGGTTCAAAAACATTCAGTACTTC.

V gene TRBV7-2 combines with J gene TRBJ2-3; 7 bases fit TRBD1. The length of the CDR3 is 15 residues. Germline lookup yields CDR1 SGHTA and CDR2 FQGNSA. J lost 3 bases, V lost 2 bases, and 5 bases had no gene match. The chain's CDR3 is CASSLTGAGTDTQYF. The CDR3 bases are TGTGCCAGCAGCTTAACAGGGGCGGGTACAGATACGCAGTATTTT.

The chain employs TRBV30 and TRBJ1-5, with D hard to call. The ends were cut back, 0 bases at V and 7 bases at J, with 22 bases in the middle. The CDR3 totals 17 residues. CDR1 is GTSNPN, CDR2 SVGIG, per germline (reference sequence). The DNA for the CDR3 is TGTGCCTGGAGTGTAGGGAGGACGGCAAACCATGACCAGCCCCAGCATTTT. This gives the protein CAWSVGRTANHDQPQHF.

The chain employs TRBV7-2 and TRBJ1-2, with 10 bases that match TRBD1. The germline V gene has CDR1 SGHTA and CDR2 FQGNSA. The trim removed 3 bases at V and 7 bases at J, leaving 5 bases unmatched. The CDR3 sequence is 14 residues long. The CDR3 reads CASSFDRGRGGYTF. In DNA, the CDR3 is TGTGCCAGCAGCTTTGACAGGGGGCGAGGTGGCTACACCTTC.

The chain joins TRBV5-5 to TRBJ2-1; TRBD2 agrees at 7 bases. This CDR3 has 14 amino acids. Germline CDR1 and CDR2: SGHKS and YYEKEE (reference sequence). The V gene end was trimmed by 6 bases and the J gene end by 7 bases; junction bases not matched to a gene: 10. The CDR3 region has the DNA TGTGCCAGCACCGCGGGCGGGACTACAAATGAGCAGTTCTTC. This translates into CASTAGGTTNEQFF.

V gene TRBV5-6 combines with J gene TRBJ2-5; TRBD1 matches 8 bases. The CDR3 covers 16 residues. Germline lookup yields CDR1 SGHDT and CDR2 YYEEEE. After removal of 4 bases from V and 5 bases from J, the junction contained 13 bases not matched to a gene. The CDR3 DNA is TGTGCCAGCAGCCCGGGCCTTACAGGGGGGAGGGAGACCCAGTACTTC. Translation: CASSPGLTGGRETQYF.

CDR3 DNA: TGTGCCAGCAGTGAAACAGGGAGGGTAGCCAAAAACATTCAGTACTTC. Translated, it gives CASSETGRVAKNIQYF. The chain uses TRBV6-1 and TRBJ2-4, with D possibly being TRBD2 (7 bases). Trimming removed 2 bases from V and 0 bases from J, with 11 bases in between. CDR1 is MNHNS, CDR2 SASEGT, per germline. This CDR3 spans 16 amino acids.

The chain has TRBV19 and TRBJ2-1, with no clear D. V lost 3 bases, J lost 5 bases, and 14 bases lay in between. The germline CDR1 and CDR2 sequences are LNHDA and SQIVND (reference sequence). This CDR3 has 15 residues. The chain's CDR3 is CASSMRRAKNNEQFF. CDR3 DNA: TGTGCCAGTAGTATGAGGAGAGCAAAAAACAATGAGCAGTTCTTC.

The CDR3 region is CASISGDPYEQYF. The CDR3 nucleotides are TGTGCCAGCATTAGCGGGGACCCCTACGAGCAGTACTTC. The V and J genes are TRBV6-1 and TRBJ2-7; 8 bases match TRBD2. Germline V gene lookup returns CDR1 MNHNS and CDR2 SASEGT. The CDR3 runs to 13 residues. After removal of 7 bases from V and 2 bases from J, the junction contained 4 bases not matched to a gene.

The rearrangement uses TRBV6-5 and TRBJ2-5; 8 positions agree with TRBD1. This CDR3 contains 15 residues. Germline V gives CDR1 MNHEY, CDR2 SVGAGI. With V trimmed by 5 bases and J by 2 bases, 7 bases remained unmatched. CDR3 loop: CASSASGTGQETQYF. In DNA form, the CDR3 reads TGTGCCAGCAGTGCGTCCGGGACAGGACAAGAGACCCAGTACTTC.

This CDR3 is CASSFTGSGYTF. Written as DNA, the CDR3 is TGTGCCAGCAGCTTTACAGGGAGTGGTTACACCTTC. V is TRBV5-6 and J is TRBJ1-2; D might be TRBD1 (6 bases). CDR1 and CDR2 from the germline V gene are SGHDT and YYEEEE. V lost 2 bases and J 11 bases, leaving 13 bases between the germline ends. CDR3 length: 12 amino acids.

The CDR3 bases are TGTGCCAGCTCACCACCGACCGCCAGAGGCACTGAAGCTTTCTTT. Amino acid sequence: CASSPPTARGTEAFF. The rearrangement links TRBV18 to TRBJ1-1; no reliable D call. In germline, CDR1 is KGHSH, CDR2 LQKENI. V was cut by 0 bases and J by 4 bases, with 12 bases left in between. The CDR3 runs 15 residues. Full variable domain (outside the CDR3, taken from reference TRBV18 and TRBJ1-1): NAGVMQNPRHLVRRRGQEARLRCSPMKGHSHVYWYRQLPEEGLKFMVYLQKENIIDESGMPKERFSAEFPKEGPSILRIQQVVRGDSAAYFCASSPPTARGTEAFFGQGTRLTVV.

V gene TRBV7-6 combines with J gene TRBJ2-2; 13 bases line up with TRBD2. CDR3 size: 15 residues. V shed 8 bases, J shed 6 bases, and the junction held 6 bases outside the gene matches. Germline CDR1 reads SGHVS; CDR2 reads FNYEAQ. The DNA of the CDR3 is TGTGCCAGCGTGGGGACTAGCGGGAAGGCCGGGGAGCTGTTTTTT. This sequence encodes CASVGTSGKAGELFF.

The rearrangement joins TRBV11-2 to TRBJ2-7; 9 bases are shared with TRBD2. Germline V gene sequence: CDR1 SGHAT, CDR2 FQNNGV. The CDR3 length is 17 residues. After removal of 1 base from V and 1 base from J, the junction contained 8 bases not matched to a gene. CDR3 nucleotides: TGTGCCAGCAGCTTAGTCGGTAGCGGGAGAGGATCCTACGAGCAGTACTTC. This encodes CASSLVGSGRGSYEQYF.

This clone is a singleton in its sample. V and J are TRBV9 and TRBJ2-1, with D maybe TRBD2 (6 bases). CDR3 length: 16 amino acids. V lost 7 bases and J lost 1, with 18 bases in between. Germline loops: CDR1 SGDLS, CDR2 YYNGEE. The CDR3 reads CASSLGTGVSYNEQFF. CDR3 coding DNA: TGTGCCAGCTCCTTGGGGACGGGAGTGTCCTACAATGAGCAGTTCTTC. The whole variable domain, filled in from reference TRBV9 and TRBJ2-1, reads DSGVTQTPKHLITATGQRVTLRCSPRSGDLSVYWYQQSLDQGLQFLIQYYNGEERAKGNILERFSAQQFPDLHSELNLSSLELGDSALYFCASSLGTGVSYNEQFFGPGTRLTVL.

The chain is built from TRBV6-5 and TRBJ1-2; D not resolved. Trimming took 5 bases from V and 11 from J, leaving 18 bases between them. The CDR3 is 13 residues long. Germline V lookup: CDR1 MNHEY, CDR2 SVGAGI. DNA of the CDR3: TGTGCCAGCAGTACACAAAATAATCGGAGATACACCTTC. Its protein is CASSTQNNRRYTF.